The 15 T cell receptor beta chains below all came from one sample that was sequenced in a study of blood T cells in healthy people across ages. Alongside a J-beta primer mix, a sample-barcoded 5' primer served in a second PCR lasting roughly 6 to 12 cycles. From the 5' RACE reads, TCRdb called clonotypes with MiXCR, one entry per CDR3 protein. The data show about 650,000 distinct CDR3 sequences, around 32% seen once. The sample consisted of blood. The receptors derive from a woman older than 75 in good health.

This clonotype was seen a handful of times. A read error may explain this, as a much larger clone is one base away. The chain carries TRBV5-1 and TRBJ2-1; 15 nucleotides agree with TRBD2. The J call may be wrong; the DNA end is better matched by TRBJ2-7. The length of the CDR3 is 19 residues. Germline CDR1 and CDR2: SGHRS and YFSETQ. The DNA for the CDR3 is TGCGCCAGCAGCTGGGGACTAGCGGGGGGCTTAGACTCCTACAATGAGCAGTACTTC. Translating gives CASSWGLAGGLDSYNEQYF.

This clonotype was recorded a few times. The chain joins TRBV3-1 to TRBJ1-5, with 7 bases matching TRBD1. V lost 4 bases to trimming and J lost 2 bases; unmatched junction nucleotides: 8. This CDR3 region has 16 residues. Germline values: CDR1 LGHDT, CDR2 YNNKEL (reference sequence). The CDR3 region is CASSPYRQGRNQPQHF. CDR3 DNA: TGTGCCAGCAGCCCATACCGACAGGGACGCAATCAGCCCCAGCATTTT. Complete variable domain (other parts from reference TRBV3-1 and TRBJ1-5): DTAVSQTPKYLVTQMGNDKSIKCEQNLGHDTMYWYKQDSKKFLKIMFSYNNKELIINETVPNRFSPKSPDKAHLNLHINSLELGDSAVYFCASSPYRQGRNQPQHFGDGTRLSIL.

The chain joins TRBV7-9 to TRBJ2-5, with D perhaps TRBD1 (7 bases). V was shortened by 5 bases and J by 7 bases, with 14 bases between the two germline ends. Germline V lookup: CDR1 SEHNR, CDR2 FQNEAQ (reference sequence). The CDR3 is 13 residues long. The CDR3 bases are TGTGCCAGCAGCATACAGGGGCGGGGGACCCAGTACTTC. Protein sequence: CASSIQGRGTQYF.

The table lists this clonotype with many counts. The rearrangement links TRBV5-4 to TRBJ2-3, with a weak D call TRBD2 (6 bases). V gave up 3 bases and J gave up 0 bases, with 14 bases separating them. The CDR3 has 16 residues. Germline CDR1 SGHNT, CDR2 YYREEE (reference sequence). CDR3 residues: CASSWTRGMSTDTQYF. DNA for the CDR3: TGTGCCAGCAGCTGGACCCGGGGGATGAGCACAGATACGCAGTATTTT.

This clonotype was counted at least ten times. The chain has TRBV12-3 or TRBV12-4 and TRBJ2-3; 7 nucleotides line up with TRBD2. V was pared by 6 bases and J by 1 base, with 7 bases of the junction left unmatched. This CDR3 region has 15 residues. CDR3 in DNA: TGTGCCAGCAGGTGGGCAGGGAGGGGCACAGATACGCAGTATTTT. Translated: CASRWAGRGTDTQYF.

Regarding this clonotype: Possible read error: a much larger clone is one base away. The chain has TRBV15 and TRBJ1-4; D gene unclear. The germline V gene encodes CDR1 LNHNV and CDR2 YYDKDF (reference sequence). The CDR3 loop spans 12 amino acids. The DNA for the CDR3 is TGTACCACCAGCGGTACTAATGAAAAACTGTTTTTT. It encodes CTTSGTNEKLFF.

The V and J genes are TRBV4-3 and TRBJ2-1; a possible D gene is TRBD1 (5 bases). Trimming took 0 bases from V and 2 from J, leaving 11 bases between them. From germline, CDR1 is LGHNA and CDR2 YSLEER. This CDR3 comprises 16 residues. The CDR3 DNA is TGCGCCAGCAGCCAAGATGCCAGGGTACCCTACAATGAGCAGTTCTTC. Protein sequence: CASSQDARVPYNEQFF.

This clonotype was counted only a few times. With a much larger clone just one base away, this may be a read error. The chain combines TRBV20-1 with TRBJ2-1; D gene unclear. Per the germline V gene, CDR1 is DFQATT and CDR2 is SNEGSKA (reference sequence). This CDR3 is 14 amino acids long. The ends were cut back, 6 bases at V and 2 bases at J, with 14 bases in the middle. The CDR3 DNA reads TGCAGTGCCGTAGCCCATAGCCCCTACAATGAGCAGTTCTTC. Translated: CSAVAHSPYNEQFF.

This clonotype was seen at least ten times. V and J are TRBV24-1 and TRBJ2-7, with D possibly matching TRBD1 (5 bases). The CDR3 contains 14 residues. Trimming cost V 6 bases and J 0 bases, with 11 bases left between them. From germline, CDR1 is KGHDR and CDR2 SFDVKD. The CDR3 here is CATSRGHSSYEQYF. CDR3 nucleotides: TGTGCCACCAGTAGGGGCCACTCCTCCTACGAGCAGTACTTC.

This clonotype was detected ten times or more. Here the CDR3 reads CASSVLEMGEQYF. The CDR3 coding sequence is TGTGCCAGCAGCGTACTGGAAATGGGGGAGCAGTACTTC. The V and J genes are TRBV9 and TRBJ2-7; D not certain. The CDR3 covers 13 residues. Between the trimmed V and J ends, which lost 1 base and 7 bases, there was a span of 12 bases. Germline CDR1 SGDLS, CDR2 YYNGEE.

The chain joins TRBV11-3 to TRBJ1-2, with 8 bases fitting TRBD1. The CDR3 contains 16 residues. CDR1 and CDR2 from the germline V gene are SGHNT and YENEEA. Trimming took 5 bases from V and 7 from J; bases not matched to a gene: 15. Here the CDR3 reads CASSLADRGCPVGYTF. DNA for the CDR3: TGTGCCAGCAGCCTGGCAGACAGGGGATGCCCTGTTGGCTACACCTTC.

This clonotype has ten or more counts. The chain links TRBV7-8 to TRBJ2-1; possibly TRBD2 for D (5 bases). Trimming pared 7 bases from V and 6 bases from J, leaving 16 bases between. The CDR3 is 14 amino acids. The V gene's germline CDR1 is SGHVS and CDR2 FQNEAQ. The CDR3 DNA sequence: TGTGCCAGCACCTCCCGAGGGCGAGGCAATGAGCAGTTCTTC. It codes for CASTSRGRGNEQFF.

This clonotype was detected many times. The J gene is TRBJ1-1, the V gene TRBV13, with D unresolved. V was clipped by 4 bases and J by 5 bases, with 14 bases between them. CDR1 PRHDT and CDR2 FYEKMQ come from the germline V gene (reference sequence). The CDR3 is made up of 14 amino acids. As DNA, the CDR3 is TGTGCCAGCAGCTCCCTGGACGCCCGGACTGAAGCTTTCTTT. As protein: CASSSLDARTEAFF.

A note on this clonotype: A much larger clonotype is one base distant, so this may be a read error. V and J are TRBV7-8 and TRBJ2-7; 8 bases are a match to TRBD1. The CDR3 contains 15 residues. Trimming at V came to 0 bases and at J to 3 bases, leaving 4 bases not matched to a gene. CDR1 SGHVS and CDR2 FQNEAQ come from the germline V gene. CDR3: CASSLAHDRGYEQYF. The CDR3 DNA sequence: TGTGCCAGCAGCTTAGCGCACGACAGGGGCTACGAGCAGTACTTC.

This clonotype was seen only once. The J gene is TRBJ2-2, the V gene TRBV5-1, with TRBD2 identical over 7 bases. Germline-derived CDR1 and CDR2 are SGHRS and YFSETQ. With 0 bases clipped from V and 2 bases from J, the junction kept 4 bases outside the gene matches. The CDR3 consists of 16 residues. The CDR3 DNA reads TGCGCCAGCAGCTTGGTGCCTAGCGGAAACACCGGGGAGCTGTTTTTT. It is translated as CASSLVPSGNTGELFF.